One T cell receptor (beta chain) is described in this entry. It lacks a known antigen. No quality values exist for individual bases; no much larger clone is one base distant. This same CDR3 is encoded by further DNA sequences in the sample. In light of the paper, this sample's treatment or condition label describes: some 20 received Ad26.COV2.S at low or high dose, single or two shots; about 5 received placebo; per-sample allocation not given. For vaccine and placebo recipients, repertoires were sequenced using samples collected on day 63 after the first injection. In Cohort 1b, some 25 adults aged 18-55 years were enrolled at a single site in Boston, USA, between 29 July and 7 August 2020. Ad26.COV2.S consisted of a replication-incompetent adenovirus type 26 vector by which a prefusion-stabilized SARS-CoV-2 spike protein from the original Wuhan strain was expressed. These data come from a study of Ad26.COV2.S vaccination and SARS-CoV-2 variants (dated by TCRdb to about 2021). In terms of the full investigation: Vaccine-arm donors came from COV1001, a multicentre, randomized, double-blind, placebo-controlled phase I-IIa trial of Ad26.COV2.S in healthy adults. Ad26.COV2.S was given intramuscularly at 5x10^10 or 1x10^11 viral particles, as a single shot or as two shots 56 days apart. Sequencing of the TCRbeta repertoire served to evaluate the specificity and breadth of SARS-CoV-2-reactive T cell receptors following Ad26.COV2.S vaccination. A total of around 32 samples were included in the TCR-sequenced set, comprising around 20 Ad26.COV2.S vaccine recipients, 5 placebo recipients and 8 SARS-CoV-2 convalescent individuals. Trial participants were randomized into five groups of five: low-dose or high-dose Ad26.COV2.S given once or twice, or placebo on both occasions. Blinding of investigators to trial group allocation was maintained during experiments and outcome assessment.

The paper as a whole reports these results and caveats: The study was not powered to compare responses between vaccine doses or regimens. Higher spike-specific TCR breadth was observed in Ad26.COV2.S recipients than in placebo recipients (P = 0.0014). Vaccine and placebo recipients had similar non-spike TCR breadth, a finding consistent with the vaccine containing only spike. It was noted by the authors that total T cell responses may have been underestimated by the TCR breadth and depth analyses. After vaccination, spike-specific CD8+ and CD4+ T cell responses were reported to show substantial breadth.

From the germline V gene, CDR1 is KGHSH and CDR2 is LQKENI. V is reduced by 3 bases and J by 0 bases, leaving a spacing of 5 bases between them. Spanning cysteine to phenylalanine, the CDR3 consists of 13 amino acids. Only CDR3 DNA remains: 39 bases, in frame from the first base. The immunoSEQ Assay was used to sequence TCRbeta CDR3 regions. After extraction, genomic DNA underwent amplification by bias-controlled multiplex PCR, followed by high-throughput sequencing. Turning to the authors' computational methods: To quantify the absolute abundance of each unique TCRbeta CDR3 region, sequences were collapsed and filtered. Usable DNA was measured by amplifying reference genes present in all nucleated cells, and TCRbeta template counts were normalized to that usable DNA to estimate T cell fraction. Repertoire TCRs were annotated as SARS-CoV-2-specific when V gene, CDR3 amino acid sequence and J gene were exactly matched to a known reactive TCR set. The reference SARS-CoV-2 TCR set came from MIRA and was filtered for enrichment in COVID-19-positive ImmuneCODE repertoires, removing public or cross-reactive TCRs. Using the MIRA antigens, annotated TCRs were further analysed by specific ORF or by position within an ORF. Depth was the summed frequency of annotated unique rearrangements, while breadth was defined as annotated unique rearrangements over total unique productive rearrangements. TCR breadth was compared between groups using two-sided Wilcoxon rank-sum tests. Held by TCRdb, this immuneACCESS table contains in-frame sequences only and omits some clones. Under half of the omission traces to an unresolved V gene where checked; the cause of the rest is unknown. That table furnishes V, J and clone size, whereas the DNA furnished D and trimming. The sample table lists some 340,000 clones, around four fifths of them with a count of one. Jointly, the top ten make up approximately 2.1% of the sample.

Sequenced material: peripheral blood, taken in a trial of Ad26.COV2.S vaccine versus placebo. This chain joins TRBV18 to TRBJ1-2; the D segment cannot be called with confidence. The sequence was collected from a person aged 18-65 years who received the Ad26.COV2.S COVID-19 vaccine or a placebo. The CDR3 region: CASSPGSNYGYTF. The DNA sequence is TGTGCCAGCTCACCGGGATCTAACTATGGCTACACCTTC.